This TCR beta chain was captured by sequencing in a study of T cells after yellow fever vaccination. About the research overall: The fractions with low cell numbers were processed using SMART-Seq v4 Ultra Low Input.

As to this clonotype: The antigen is not known.

Study-wide results and limits: It was a small share of clonotypes that appeared in both CD4 and CD8 compartments.

A universal primer site and UMIs were added as TCR cDNA was made by 5'RACE template switching. A single record per CDR3 protein comes from TCRdb applying MiXCR to the 5' RACE reads. The sample lists approximately 580,000 distinct CDR3 sequences, 17% occurring once. Germline V gene sequence: CDR1 MGHRA, CDR2 YSYEKL. The CDR3 extends over 14 amino acids. V was pared by 1 base and J by 3 bases, with 10 bases between. V is TRBV4-1 and J is TRBJ2-7; D tentatively reads TRBD1 or TRBD2 (5 bases each). This sequence originates from a man aged 18 to 29 who received the YFV17D yellow fever vaccine. This specimen was PBMCs, taken roughly 5 days after the first yellow fever vaccination. CDR3 sequence reads: CASSQGDGNYEQYF. The CDR3 DNA reads as TGCGCCAGCAGCCAAGGGGACGGTAACTACGAGCAGTACTTC.